This entry is about one T cell receptor beta chain. Antigen: not known. The J segment lost 6 bases and the V segment lost 5 bases, leaving 9 bases of the junction unmatched. Germline V gives CDR1 SEHNR, CDR2 FQNEAQ (reference sequence). There are 14 residues in the CDR3. The data belong to a study of T cell repertoires in cytomegalovirus infection. One entry per CDR3 protein, called by TCRdb with MiXCR from the reads. Of around 70,000 distinct CDR3 sequences listed, about 30% were seen once; the top ten hold 45% to 75%. Source: CD8+ T cells from cultured PBMCs, taken from culture after CMV antigen stimulation. The source of this sequence is a human donor in good health (CMV status not recorded). Some clones in this sample may be carry-over from other donors' samples. V is TRBV7-9 and J is TRBJ1-2; 7 bases fit TRBD1. CDR3: CASSPSEGADGYTF. CDR3 in DNA: TGTGCCAGCAGCCCGTCTGAGGGGGCGGATGGCTACACCTTC.